Listed here are 29 T cell receptor beta chains from one sample, sequenced in a study of memory CD4+ T cells and cytomegalovirus serostatus. Single viable CD3+CD4+CD8-CD45RO+ cells were sorted as the memory CD4+ T cells. Clones were sequenced by immunoSEQ multiplex PCR, and TCRdb holds only the in-frame ones, with some missing. The table records around 25,000 clones, roughly 76% of them present only once. The specimen sequenced was memory CD4+ T cells from blood. The receptors come from an adult in good health and CMV-seronegative.

This clone occurred once. The gene calls are TRBV7-8 and TRBJ1-1; D gene uncertain. Germline assignment: CDR1 SGHVS and CDR2 FQNEAQ. The CDR3 runs to 12 residues. The germline V and J ends were trimmed by 1 base and 7 bases, with 7 bases remaining between them. The CDR3 coding sequence is TGTGCCAGCAGCTTAGTTTTGGGTGAAGCTTTCTTT. Translation: CASSLVLGEAFF.

J is TRBJ1-2 and V is TRBV5-4; 8 nucleotides agree with TRBD1. Trimming cost V 0 bases and J 8 bases; bases outside gene matches: 6. The CDR3 runs to 14 residues. Germline values: CDR1 SGHNT, CDR2 YYREEE (reference sequence). CDR3 DNA: TGTGCCAGCAGCTTGGGGGCAGGGGGCCTCGGCTACACCTTC. Translated, it gives CASSLGAGGLGYTF.

This clone was found a few times. The chain recombines TRBV7-7 with TRBJ1-4, with D possibly being TRBD1 (5 bases). The germline V gene encodes CDR1 SSHAT and CDR2 FNYEAQ (reference sequence). The germline V and J ends were trimmed by 5 bases and 8 bases, with 15 bases remaining between them. CDR3 size: 14 residues. As DNA, the CDR3 is TGTGCCAGCAGCAAGGGACTGTCGGACGAAAAACTGTTTTTT. Its protein is CASSKGLSDEKLFF.

V and J are TRBV4-2 and TRBJ1-1; 8 bases agree with TRBD1. This CDR3 is 14 amino acids long. V trimming: 7 bases; J trimming: 1 base; junction bases outside the gene matches: 5. CDR1 is LGHNA and CDR2 is YNFKEQ in the germline V gene. This CDR3 reads CASTKGQGNTEAFF. CDR3 DNA sequence: TGTGCCAGCACCAAAGGACAGGGGAACACTGAAGCTTTCTTT.

The CDR3 region is CASSRENGRGANTGELFF. The DNA of the CDR3 is TGTGCCAGCAGCCGCGAGAACGGTCGAGGGGCGAACACCGGGGAGCTGTTTTTT. This chain joins TRBV4-2 and TRBJ2-2, with D possibly called TRBD1 or TRBD2 (5 bases each). V was trimmed by 4 bases and J by 0 bases, leaving 18 bases between them. The CDR3 is 18 residues long. Per the germline V gene, CDR1 is LGHNA and CDR2 is YNFKEQ.

V and J are TRBV28 and TRBJ1-2; D unclear. Looked up from germline, CDR1 is MDHEN and CDR2 is SYDVKM. CDR3 length equals 12 residues. Trimming left V 7 bases short and J 2 bases short, with 8 bases between. CDR3 nucleotides: TGTGCCAGCATAGCCGGGAACTATGGCTACACCTTC. The encoded protein is CASIAGNYGYTF.

This chain links TRBV28 with TRBJ1-1; no clear D. V gave up 2 bases and J gave up 0 bases, with 7 bases separating them. CDR3 length: 14 residues. Germline CDR1 reads MDHEN; CDR2 reads SYDVKM. In nucleotides, the CDR3 is TGTGCCAGCAGTTTAGGTTCCCTGAACACTGAAGCTTTCTTT. This sequence encodes CASSLGSLNTEAFF.

The V call is TRBV27, the J call TRBJ1-2; perhaps TRBD1 as D (6 bases). The V end lost 5 bases, the J end lost 7 bases, and 17 bases lay between the germline ends. Per germline, CDR1 MNHEY and CDR2 SMNVEV (reference sequence). This CDR3 region has 14 residues. The CDR3 DNA sequence: TGTGCCAGCAGTGCACTCACAGGGTTCTCTGGCTACACCTTC. Translation: CASSALTGFSGYTF.

V and J are TRBV7-9 and TRBJ2-2; 12 positions match TRBD1. The CDR3 runs 17 residues. V was clipped by 5 bases and J by 5 bases; unmatched bases: 9. The germline V gene has CDR1 SEHNR and CDR2 FQNEAQ (reference sequence). The CDR3 nucleotides are TGTGCCAGCAGCCCGATGGGACAGGGGGCGAGGACCGGGGAGCTGTTTTTT. Residues: CASSPMGQGARTGELFF.

This chain joins TRBV11-2 and TRBJ2-7; the D gene is possibly TRBD2 (6 bases). Germline CDR1 is SGHAT and CDR2 is FQNNGV. V was cut by 0 bases and J by 0 bases, with 9 bases left in between. CDR3 length: 15 residues. The CDR3 spells CASSLEGGFSYEQYF. CDR3 in DNA: TGTGCCAGCAGCTTAGAGGGGGGATTCTCCTACGAGCAGTACTTC.

The chain has TRBV5-1 and TRBJ1-6; D not resolved. The V end was cut by 4 bases, the J end by 0 bases, with 17 bases between. The CDR3 has 18 residues. The germline V gene has CDR1 SGHRS and CDR2 YFSETQ. The CDR3 coding sequence is TGCGCCAGCAGCCCCCGGACCGATCCGAGCTCCTATAATTCACCCCTCCACTTT. This codes for CASSPRTDPSSYNSPLHF.

The chain links TRBV5-1 to TRBJ1-1; TRBD1 matches 9 bases. The junction had 5 bases not matched to a gene; V was cut back by 4 bases and J by 4 bases. Germline loops: CDR1 SGHRS, CDR2 YFSETQ. CDR3 length equals 14 residues. CDR3 nucleotides: TGCGCCAGCAGCCGGGACAGGGAGGGCACTGAAGCTTTCTTT. Translating it yields CASSRDREGTEAFF.

J is TRBJ1-1 and V is TRBV30; weak D call: TRBD1 (5 bases). Trimming removed 0 bases from V and 11 bases from J, with 13 bases in between. This CDR3 spans 12 amino acids. Germline V gives CDR1 GTSNPN, CDR2 SVGIG (reference sequence). The CDR3 sequence: CAWSVPRENAFF. CDR3 nucleotides: TGTGCCTGGAGTGTACCCAGGGAGAACGCTTTCTTT.

This CDR3 reads CASSLNLETQYF. The CDR3 DNA sequence: TGTGCCAGCAGCTTGAACCTGGAGACCCAGTACTTC. This chain uses TRBV5-5 with TRBJ2-5; D is unclear. Looked up from germline, CDR1 is SGHKS and CDR2 is YYEKEE (reference sequence). The V gene lost 1 base and the J gene lost 5 bases, with 6 bases spanning the gap. The CDR3 runs 12 residues.

This clone was seen a single time. The chain combines TRBV30 with TRBJ2-7; tentatively, D is TRBD2 (5 bases). There are 14 residues in the CDR3. V lost 3 bases and J lost 4, with 16 bases in between. From germline, CDR1 is GTSNPN and CDR2 SVGIG (reference sequence). This CDR3 is CAWRPIGLKYEQYF. CDR3 sequence (DNA): TGTGCCTGGAGACCTATAGGACTCAAATACGAGCAGTACTTC.

This sequence joins TRBV7-3 and TRBJ1-1, with no clear D. Germline V gives CDR1 SGHTA, CDR2 FQGTGA. The CDR3 has 13 residues. The germline V and J ends were trimmed by 2 bases and 1 base, with 5 bases remaining between them. The CDR3 coding sequence is TGTGCCAGCAGCTTATGGGAGAACACTGAAGCTTTCTTT. Its protein is CASSLWENTEAFF.

The chain recombines TRBV2 with TRBJ2-5; possible D gene TRBD1, 5 bases. Germline V gives CDR1 SNHLY, CDR2 FYNNEI. V lost 4 bases and J lost 2, with 8 bases in between. This CDR3 contains 13 residues. CDR3 region: CASSVNRQETQYF. CDR3 DNA sequence: TGTGCCAGCAGTGTAAACAGGCAAGAGACCCAGTACTTC.

The rearrangement joins TRBV19 to TRBJ2-2, with 8 bases lining up with TRBD1. Germline V gives CDR1 LNHDA, CDR2 SQIVND (reference sequence). The CDR3 contains 16 residues. The V gene end was trimmed by 6 bases and the J gene end by 5 bases; junction bases not matched to a gene: 11. The CDR3 is CASRDRDPSRTGELFF. CDR3 bases: TGTGCCAGTAGGGACAGGGATCCGAGTAGGACCGGGGAGCTGTTTTTT.

The rearrangement links TRBV18 to TRBJ1-1; the D is unclear. The CDR3 totals 14 residues. Germline CDR1 reads KGHSH; CDR2 reads LQKENI. The ends were cut back, 1 base at V and 4 bases at J, with 10 bases in the middle. The CDR3 loop is CASSPRVEGTEAFF. CDR3 DNA sequence: TGTGCCAGCTCACCACGGGTGGAGGGCACTGAAGCTTTCTTT.

J is TRBJ1-6 and V is TRBV19, with a possible D match to TRBD1 (5 bases). Per the germline V gene, CDR1 is LNHDA and CDR2 is SQIVND (reference sequence). The V end was cut by 1 base, the J end by 9 bases, with 10 bases between. The CDR3 runs 14 residues. This CDR3 reads CASSIGGSSSPLHF. The CDR3 DNA reads TGTGCCAGTAGTATAGGGGGCAGTTCTTCACCCCTCCACTTT. Full variable domain (outside the CDR3, taken from reference TRBV19 and TRBJ1-6): DGGITQSPKYLFRKEGQNVTLSCEQNLNHDAMYWYRQDPGQGLRLIYYSQIVNDFQKGDIAEGYSVSREKKESFPLTVTSAQKNPTAFYLCASSIGGSSSPLHFGNGTRLTVT.

The V call is TRBV30, the J call TRBJ1-2; D call uncertain. The germline V and J ends were trimmed by 0 bases and 4 bases, with 3 bases remaining between them. The CDR3 is made up of 11 amino acids. CDR1 is GTSNPN, CDR2 SVGIG, per germline (reference sequence). The CDR3 DNA reads as TGTGCCTGGAGTGTATTCTATGGCTACACCTTC. As protein: CAWSVFYGYTF.

The chain combines TRBV5-1 with TRBJ2-5; D remains ambiguous. The CDR3 consists of 13 residues. CDR1 is SGHRS, CDR2 YFSETQ, per germline. V lost 1 base and J lost 3, with 7 bases in between. CDR3 sequence: CASSLWAEETQYF. The CDR3 DNA follows: TGCGCCAGCAGCTTGTGGGCAGAAGAGACCCAGTACTTC.

The DNA of the CDR3 is TGTGCCAGCAGCCACTACTTCCGGGGGGGGACTGAAGCTTTCTTT. It encodes CASSHYFRGGTEAFF. The chain uses TRBV5-8 and TRBJ1-1; D possibly corresponds to TRBD1 (5 bases). The germline CDR1 and CDR2 sequences are SGHTS and YDEGEE. The CDR3 contains 15 residues. The V and J ends lost 4 bases and 5 bases respectively, with 18 bases between them. The complete variable domain, with remaining parts taken from reference TRBV5-8 and TRBJ1-1, reads EAGVTQSPTHLIKTRGQQATLRCSPISGHTSVYWYQQALGLGLQFLLWYDEGEERNRGNFPPRFSGRQFPNYSSELNVNALELEDSALYLCASSHYFRGGTEAFFGQGTRLTVV.

The V and J genes are TRBV2 and TRBJ2-7; TRBD1 is a possible D gene (5 bases). Trimming pared 6 bases from V and 3 bases from J, leaving 9 bases between. CDR1 SNHLY and CDR2 FYNNEI come from the germline V gene. The CDR3 runs 12 residues. The CDR3 here is CASSRDLYEQYF. The DNA of the CDR3 is TGTGCCAGCAGCAGGGATCTCTACGAGCAGTACTTC.

DNA of the CDR3: TGTGCCAGCATTGACGGGATAAGTCTGTTTCCCGGGGAGCTGTTTTTT. Encoded protein: CASIDGISLFPGELFF. This chain connects TRBV6-6 to TRBJ2-2, with D tentatively TRBD2 (5 bases). Germline V gene lookup returns CDR1 MNHNY and CDR2 SVGAGI (reference sequence). CDR3 size: 16 residues. V gave up 7 bases and J gave up 6 bases, with 21 bases separating them.

The chain links TRBV5-4 to TRBJ2-5; 7 nucleotides match TRBD1. The CDR3 covers 15 residues. The trim removed 4 bases at V and 2 bases at J, leaving 8 bases unmatched. Germline values: CDR1 SGHNT, CDR2 YYREEE (reference sequence). CDR3 DNA: TGTGCCAGCAGCGTAACAGGGGTGTTACAAGAGACCCAGTACTTC. This gives the protein CASSVTGVLQETQYF.

V is TRBV19 and J is TRBJ1-5; D is unresolved. The CDR3 sequence is 15 residues long. Germline-derived CDR1 and CDR2 are LNHDA and SQIVND (reference sequence). The V end was cut by 1 base, the J end by 0 bases, with 7 bases between. CDR3 bases: TGTGCCAGTAGTATAGGAGGACTTAGCAATCAGCCCCAGCATTTT. The encoded protein is CASSIGGLSNQPQHF.

V is TRBV5-1 and J is TRBJ2-3; 10 bases map to TRBD2. This CDR3 is built from 17 residues. In germline, CDR1 is SGHRS, CDR2 YFSETQ. V shed 4 bases, J shed 2 bases, and the junction held 10 bases outside the gene matches. CDR3 in DNA: TGCGCCAGCAGCGACCGTCTAGCGGGAGCCCACACAGATACGCAGTATTTT. Amino acid sequence: CASSDRLAGAHTDTQYF.

The CDR3: CASVDRGRSTGELFF. The CDR3, as DNA: TGTGCCAGCGTCGACAGGGGGCGTAGCACCGGGGAGCTGTTTTTT. The genes are TRBV13 and TRBJ2-2; 10 positions match TRBD1. Per germline, CDR1 PRHDT and CDR2 FYEKMQ (reference sequence). The trim removed 8 bases at V and 4 bases at J, leaving 7 bases unmatched. CDR3 length: 15 amino acids.